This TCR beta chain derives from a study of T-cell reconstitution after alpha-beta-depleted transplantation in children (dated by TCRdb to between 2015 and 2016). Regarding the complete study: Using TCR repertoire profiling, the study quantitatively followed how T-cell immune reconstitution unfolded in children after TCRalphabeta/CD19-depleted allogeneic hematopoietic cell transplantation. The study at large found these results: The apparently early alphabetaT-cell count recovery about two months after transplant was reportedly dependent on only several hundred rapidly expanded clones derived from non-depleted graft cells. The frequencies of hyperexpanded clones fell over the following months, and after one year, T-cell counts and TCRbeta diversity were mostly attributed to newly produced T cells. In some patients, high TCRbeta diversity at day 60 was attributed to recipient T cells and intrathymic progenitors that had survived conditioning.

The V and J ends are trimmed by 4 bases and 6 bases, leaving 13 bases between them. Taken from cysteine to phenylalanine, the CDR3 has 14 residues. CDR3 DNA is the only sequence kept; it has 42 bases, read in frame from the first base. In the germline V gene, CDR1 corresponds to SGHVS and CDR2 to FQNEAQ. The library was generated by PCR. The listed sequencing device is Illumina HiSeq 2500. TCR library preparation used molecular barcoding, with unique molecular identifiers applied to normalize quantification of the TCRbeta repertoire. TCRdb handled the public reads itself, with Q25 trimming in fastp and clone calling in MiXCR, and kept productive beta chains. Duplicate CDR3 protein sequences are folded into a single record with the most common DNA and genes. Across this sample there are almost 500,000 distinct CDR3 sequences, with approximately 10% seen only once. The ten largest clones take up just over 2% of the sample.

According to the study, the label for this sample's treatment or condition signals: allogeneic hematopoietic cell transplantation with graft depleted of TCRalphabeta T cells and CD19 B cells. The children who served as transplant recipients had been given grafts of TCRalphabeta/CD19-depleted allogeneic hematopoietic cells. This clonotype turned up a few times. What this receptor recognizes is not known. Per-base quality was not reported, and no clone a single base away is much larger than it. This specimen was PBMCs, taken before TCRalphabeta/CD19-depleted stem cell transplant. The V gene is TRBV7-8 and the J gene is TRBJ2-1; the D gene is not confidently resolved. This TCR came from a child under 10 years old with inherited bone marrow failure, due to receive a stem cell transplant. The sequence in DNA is TGTGCCAGCAGCTCAACCCCGTGGCGCAATGAGCAGTTCTTC. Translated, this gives CASSSTPWRNEQFF.